Sequencing of this TCR beta chain was carried out in a study of read filtering for tumor transcriptome and immune sequencing. Study overall: By R-ISS, stages I, II and III held around 8, 15 and 7 patients. Per sample, TCR-region reads ranged about 4.05 to 11 million by IR-seq, roughly 80 to 1273 by RNA-seq. Regarding the study as a whole: Sorted CD138-negative bone marrow cells were not purified T cells.

Sampling of bone marrow took place during active disease in every patient. V gave up 6 bases and J gave up 3 bases; unmatched junction bases: 2. The CDR3 covers 13 residues. Germline V CDR1 and CDR2: SGHDN, FVKESK. The library was built from 400 ng RNA with molecular barcoded adaptors for alpha/delta and beta/gamma chains. MiXCR was run by TCRdb on the reads, yielding one entry per CDR3 protein. The sample holds some 41,000 distinct CDR3 sequences, roughly 13% seen once. This clonotype was seen many times. Its antigen is still unknown. This sequence joins TRBV14 and TRBJ2-3; TRBD2 aligns across 8 bases. This clonotype was obtained from a donor at least 40 years old with multiple myeloma. Sequencing was carried out using a population of CD138-negative cells sorted from bone marrow. CDR3 protein: CASSRLATDTQYF. CDR3 sequence (DNA): TGTGCCAGCAGTCGACTAGCGACAGATACGCAGTATTTT.